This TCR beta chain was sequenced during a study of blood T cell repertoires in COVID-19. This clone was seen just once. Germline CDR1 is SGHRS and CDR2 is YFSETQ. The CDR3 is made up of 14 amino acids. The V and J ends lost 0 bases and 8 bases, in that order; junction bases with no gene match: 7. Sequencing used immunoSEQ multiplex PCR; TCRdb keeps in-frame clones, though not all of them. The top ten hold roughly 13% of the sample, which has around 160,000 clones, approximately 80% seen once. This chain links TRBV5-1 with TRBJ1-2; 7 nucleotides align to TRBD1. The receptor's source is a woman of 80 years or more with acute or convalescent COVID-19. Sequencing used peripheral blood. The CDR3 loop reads CASSLASSRGGYTF. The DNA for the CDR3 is TGCGCCAGCAGCTTGGCATCGTCCAGGGGGGGCTACACCTTC.